This T cell receptor (beta chain) was identified in a study of cytomegalovirus exposure and HLA in healthy donors. This CDR3 spans 15 amino acids. V lost 4 bases, J lost 6 bases, and 18 bases lay in between. The germline V gene encodes CDR1 MNHNS and CDR2 SASEGT. Notes on the study in general: Analyses of presence/absence relied on an assumption of roughly uniform sequencing depth across donors.

In regard to this clone: Its matching antigen is unknown.

60 Vbeta and 13 Jbeta primers were used in PCR. Sequencing was performed with immunoSEQ multiplex PCR; in TCRdb, only in-frame clones are kept and a portion is missing. This table holds about 130,000 clones, roughly 74% found once. The source material was PBMCs. J is TRBJ1-1 and V is TRBV6-1; D perhaps matches TRBD1 (5 bases). The receptor's source is a man in his forties in good health and CMV-seropositive. CDR3 residues: CASSGPQGKSAEAFF. CDR3 bases: TGTGCCAGCAGTGGTCCTCAGGGTAAAAGCGCTGAAGCTTTCTTT.